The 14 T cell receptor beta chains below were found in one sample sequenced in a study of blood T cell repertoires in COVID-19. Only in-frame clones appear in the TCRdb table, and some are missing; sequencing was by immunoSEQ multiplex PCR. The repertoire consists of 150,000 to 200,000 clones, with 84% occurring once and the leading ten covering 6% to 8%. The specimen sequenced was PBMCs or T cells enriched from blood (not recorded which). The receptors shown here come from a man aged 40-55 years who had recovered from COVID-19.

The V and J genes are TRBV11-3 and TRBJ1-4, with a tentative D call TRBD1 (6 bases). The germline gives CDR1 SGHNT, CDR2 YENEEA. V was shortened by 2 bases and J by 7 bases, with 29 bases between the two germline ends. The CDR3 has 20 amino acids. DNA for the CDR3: TGTGCCAGCAGCTTAACCCGGCCAAAACGGCTTCAGGGGACGGGTGAAAAACTGTTTTTT. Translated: CASSLTRPKRLQGTGEKLFF. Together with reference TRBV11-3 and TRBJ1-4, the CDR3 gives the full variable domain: EAGVVQSPRYKIIEKKQPVAFWCNPISGHNTLYWYLQNLGQGPELLIRYENEEAVDDSQLPKDRFSAERLKGVDSTLKIQPAELGDSAVYLCASSLTRPKRLQGTGEKLFFGSGTQLSVL.

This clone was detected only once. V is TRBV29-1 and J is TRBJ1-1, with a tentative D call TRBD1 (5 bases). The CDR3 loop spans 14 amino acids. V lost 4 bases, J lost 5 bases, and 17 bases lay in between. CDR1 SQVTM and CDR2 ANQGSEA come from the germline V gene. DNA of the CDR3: TGCAGCGTTGCGCGGGACGGGGGTATGACTGAAGCTTTCTTT. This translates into CSVARDGGMTEAFF.

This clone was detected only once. CDR3 region: CASISGTGSSYGYTF. In DNA, the CDR3 is TGTGCCAGTATTTCCGGGACAGGGTCGTCCTATGGCTACACCTTC. The rearrangement joins TRBV19 to TRBJ1-2; 9 positions match TRBD1. The CDR3 runs 15 residues. The V gene's germline CDR1 is LNHDA and CDR2 SQIVND (reference sequence). The V gene end was trimmed by 7 bases and the J gene end by 4 bases; junction bases not matched to a gene: 10.

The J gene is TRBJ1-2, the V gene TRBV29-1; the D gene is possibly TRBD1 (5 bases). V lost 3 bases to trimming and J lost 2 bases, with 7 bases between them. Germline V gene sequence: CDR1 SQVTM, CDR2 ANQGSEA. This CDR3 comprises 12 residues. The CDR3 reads CSVDPGNYGYTF. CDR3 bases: TGCAGCGTTGACCCAGGGAACTATGGCTACACCTTC.

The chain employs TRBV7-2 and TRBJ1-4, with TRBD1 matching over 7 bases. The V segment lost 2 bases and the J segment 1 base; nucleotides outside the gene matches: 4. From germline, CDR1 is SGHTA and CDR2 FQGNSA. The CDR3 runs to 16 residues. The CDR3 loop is CASSLNRQGTNEKLFF. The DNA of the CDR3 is TGTGCCAGCAGCTTAAACAGACAGGGAACTAATGAAAAACTGTTTTTT.

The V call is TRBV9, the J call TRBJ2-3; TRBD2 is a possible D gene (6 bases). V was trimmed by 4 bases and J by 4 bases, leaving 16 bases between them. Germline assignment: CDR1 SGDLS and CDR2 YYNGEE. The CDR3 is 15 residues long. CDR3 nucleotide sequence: TGTGCCAGCAGCCTGACGATCGGGGGATCAGATACGCAGTATTTT. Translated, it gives CASSLTIGGSDTQYF. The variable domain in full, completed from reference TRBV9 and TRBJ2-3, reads DSGVTQTPKHLITATGQRVTLRCSPRSGDLSVYWYQQSLDQGLQFLIQYYNGEERAKGNILERFSAQQFPDLHSELNLSSLELGDSALYFCASSLTIGGSDTQYFGPGTRLTVL.

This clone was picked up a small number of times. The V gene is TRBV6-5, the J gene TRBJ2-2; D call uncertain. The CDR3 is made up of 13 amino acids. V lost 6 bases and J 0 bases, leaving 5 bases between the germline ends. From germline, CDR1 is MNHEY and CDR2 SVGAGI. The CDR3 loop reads CASRAANTGELFF. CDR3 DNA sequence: TGTGCCAGCAGGGCGGCGAACACCGGGGAGCTGTTTTTT.

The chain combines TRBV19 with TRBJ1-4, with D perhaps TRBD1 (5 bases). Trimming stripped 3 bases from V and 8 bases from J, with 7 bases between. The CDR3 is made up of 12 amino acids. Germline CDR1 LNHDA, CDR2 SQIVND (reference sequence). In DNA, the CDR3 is TGTGCCAGTAGTATTAAGGGGGAAAAACTGTTTTTT. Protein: CASSIKGEKLFF.

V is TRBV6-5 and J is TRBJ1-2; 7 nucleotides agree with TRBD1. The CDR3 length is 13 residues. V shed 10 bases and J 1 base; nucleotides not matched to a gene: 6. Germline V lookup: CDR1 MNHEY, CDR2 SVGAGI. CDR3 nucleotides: TGTGCCAACTCTCGACAGGGTAACTATGGCTACACCTTC. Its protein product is CANSRQGNYGYTF.

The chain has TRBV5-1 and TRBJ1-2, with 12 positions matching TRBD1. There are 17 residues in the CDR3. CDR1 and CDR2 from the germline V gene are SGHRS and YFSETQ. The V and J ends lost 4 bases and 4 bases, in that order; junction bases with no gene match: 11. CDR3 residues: CASSPGGTGGVGYGYTF. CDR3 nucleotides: TGCGCCAGCAGCCCTGGAGGGACAGGGGGCGTTGGCTATGGCTACACCTTC.

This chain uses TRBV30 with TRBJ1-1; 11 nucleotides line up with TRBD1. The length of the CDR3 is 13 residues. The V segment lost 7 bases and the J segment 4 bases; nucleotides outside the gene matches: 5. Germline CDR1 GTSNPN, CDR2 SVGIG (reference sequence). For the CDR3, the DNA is TGTGCCTTTAAGGACAGGGGGCTCACTGAAGCTTTCTTT. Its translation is CAFKDRGLTEAFF.

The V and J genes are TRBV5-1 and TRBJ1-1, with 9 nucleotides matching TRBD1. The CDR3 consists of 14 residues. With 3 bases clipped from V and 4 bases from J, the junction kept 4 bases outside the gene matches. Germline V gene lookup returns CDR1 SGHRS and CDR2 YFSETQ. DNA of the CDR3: TGCGCCAGCAGCTGGGACAGGGTAAGCACTGAAGCTTTCTTT. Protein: CASSWDRVSTEAFF.

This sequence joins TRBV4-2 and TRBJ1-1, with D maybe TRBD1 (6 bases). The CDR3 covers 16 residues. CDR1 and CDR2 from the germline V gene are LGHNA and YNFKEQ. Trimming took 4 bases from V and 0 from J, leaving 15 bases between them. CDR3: CASSLLIGQLNTEAFF. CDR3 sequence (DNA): TGTGCCAGCAGCCTCCTAATCGGACAGTTGAACACTGAAGCTTTCTTT.

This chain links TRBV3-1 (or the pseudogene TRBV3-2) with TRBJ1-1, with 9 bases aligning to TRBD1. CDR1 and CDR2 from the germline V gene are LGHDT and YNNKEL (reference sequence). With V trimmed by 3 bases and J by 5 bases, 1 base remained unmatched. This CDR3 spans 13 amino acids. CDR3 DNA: TGTGCCAGCAGCCAGGGGACAGGGACTGAAGCTTTCTTT. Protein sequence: CASSQGTGTEAFF.